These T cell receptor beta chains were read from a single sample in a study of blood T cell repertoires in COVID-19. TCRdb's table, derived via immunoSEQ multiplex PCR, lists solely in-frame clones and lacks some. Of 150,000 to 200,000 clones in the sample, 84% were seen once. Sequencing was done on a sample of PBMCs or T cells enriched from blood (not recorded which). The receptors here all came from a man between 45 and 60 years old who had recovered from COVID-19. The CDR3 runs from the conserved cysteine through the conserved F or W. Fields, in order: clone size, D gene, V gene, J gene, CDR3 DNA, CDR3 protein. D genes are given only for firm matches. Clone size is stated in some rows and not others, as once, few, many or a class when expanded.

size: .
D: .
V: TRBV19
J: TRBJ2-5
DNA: TGTGCCAGTAGAAAGGTCAGCAGGGCGCCAAGGGAGACCCAGTACTTC
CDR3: CASRKVSRAPRETQYF

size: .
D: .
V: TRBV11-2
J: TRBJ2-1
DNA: TGTGCCAGCAGCCCCCGTTTTGATTCAGGGGTCTCCAATGAGCAGTTCTTC
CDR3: CASSPRFDSGVSNEQFF

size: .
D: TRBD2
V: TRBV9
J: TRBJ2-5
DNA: TGTGCCAGCAGCGCCACTAGCGGGGGGGCCTGGGAGACCCAGTACTTC
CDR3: CASSATSGGAWETQYF

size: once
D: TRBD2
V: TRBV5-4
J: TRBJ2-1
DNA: TGTGCCAGCAGCATAGTAGCGGGGGGGAGGAATGAGCAGTTCTTC
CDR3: CASSIVAGGRNEQFF

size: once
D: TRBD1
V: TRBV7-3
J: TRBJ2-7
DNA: TGTGCCAGCAGCCAGGACAGGGGTTCCTACGAGCAGTACTTC
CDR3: CASSQDRGSYEQYF

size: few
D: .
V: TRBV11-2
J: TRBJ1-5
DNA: TGTGCCAGCAGCTTAGGGCAGGGCAATCAGCCCCAGCATTTT
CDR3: CASSLGQGNQPQHF

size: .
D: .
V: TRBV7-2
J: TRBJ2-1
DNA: TGTGCCAGCAGCCCGGGGTCACGGGGAGATGAGCAGTTCTTC
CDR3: CASSPGSRGDEQFF

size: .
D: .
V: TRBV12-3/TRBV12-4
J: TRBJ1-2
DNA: TGTGCCTCGGGAGCAGGGACCCCCTATGGCTACACCTTC
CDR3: CASGAGTPYGYTF

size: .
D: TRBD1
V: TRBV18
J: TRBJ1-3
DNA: TGTGCCAGCTCAAGGACAGGGGGCGCCTCCGGAAACACCATATATTTT
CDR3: CASSRTGGASGNTIYF

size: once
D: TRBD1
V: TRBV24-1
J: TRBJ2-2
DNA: TGTGCCACCAGTGCTAACAGGGGGCTGACCGGGGAGCTGTTTTTT
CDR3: CATSANRGLTGELFF

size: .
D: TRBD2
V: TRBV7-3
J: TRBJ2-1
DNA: TGTGCCAGCAGCTCACGACTAGCGGGGGGGAGCTCCTACAATGAGCAGTTCTTC
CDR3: CASSSRLAGGSSYNEQFF

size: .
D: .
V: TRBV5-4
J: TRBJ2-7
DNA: TGTGCCAGCAGCTTAAATACTGAAACCTACGAGCAGTACTTC
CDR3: CASSLNTETYEQYF

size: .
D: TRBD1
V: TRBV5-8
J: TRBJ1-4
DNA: TGTGCCAGCAGCTCCCCGCGACAGGGGACAGAAAAACTGTTTTTT
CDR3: CASSSPRQGTEKLFF

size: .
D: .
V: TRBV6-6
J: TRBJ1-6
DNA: TGTGCCAGCATCATAAACCCGGGGGTTGGGTCACCCCTCCACTTT
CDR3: CASIINPGVGSPLHF

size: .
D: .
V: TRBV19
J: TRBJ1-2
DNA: TGTGCCAGTAGTATGCCCCAGGGGAGCTACACCTTC
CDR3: CASSMPQGSYTF

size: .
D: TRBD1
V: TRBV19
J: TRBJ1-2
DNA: TGTGCCAGTACCACGACAGGGGGCAGTCCCCTTAACTATGGCTACACCTTC
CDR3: CASTTTGGSPLNYGYTF

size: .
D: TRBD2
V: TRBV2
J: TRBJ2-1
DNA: TGTGCCAGCAGAGAGCGGGGGGGCAACAATGAGCAGTTCTTC
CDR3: CASRERGGNNEQFF

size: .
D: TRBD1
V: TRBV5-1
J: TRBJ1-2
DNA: TGCGCCAGCAGCTTGGACAGGGGGCATGATGGCTACACCTTC
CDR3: CASSLDRGHDGYTF

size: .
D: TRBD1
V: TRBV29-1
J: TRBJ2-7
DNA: TGCAGCGCCACAGGGGATTACGAGCAGTACTTC
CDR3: CSATGDYEQYF

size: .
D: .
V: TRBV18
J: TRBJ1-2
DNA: TGTGCCAGCTGCTGGATGCCAGGCTACTATGGCTACACCTTC
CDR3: CASCWMPGYYGYTF

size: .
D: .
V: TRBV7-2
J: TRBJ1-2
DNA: TGTGCCAGCAGCTTAGATGGAGCAATCGATTCCTATGGCTACACCTTC
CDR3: CASSLDGAIDSYGYTF

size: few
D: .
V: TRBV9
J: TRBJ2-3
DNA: TGTGCCAGCAGCGTTAGTACAGATACGCAGTATTTT
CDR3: CASSVSTDTQYF

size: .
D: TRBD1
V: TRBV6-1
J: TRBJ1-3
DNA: TGTGCCAGCAGTGGGGGACAGGCCATTTTCTCTGGAAACACCATATATTTT
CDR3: CASSGGQAIFSGNTIYF

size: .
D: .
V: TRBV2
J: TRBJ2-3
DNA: TGTGCCAGCAGTGAATCTAGCACAGATACGCAGTATTTT
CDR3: CASSESSTDTQYF

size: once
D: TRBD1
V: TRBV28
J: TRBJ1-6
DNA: TGTGCCAGCAGTTTAGGGACAGGGAGGGGCGTACCCCTCCACTTT
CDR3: CASSLGTGRGVPLHF

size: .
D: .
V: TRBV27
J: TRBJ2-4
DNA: TGTGCCAGCAGCCGCGGGCAAGAAAACATTCAGTACTTC
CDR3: CASSRGQENIQYF

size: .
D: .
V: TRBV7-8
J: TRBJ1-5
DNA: TGTGCCAGCAGCCCCTACCGGGTCTCCAATCAGCCCCAGCATTTT
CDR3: CASSPYRVSNQPQHF